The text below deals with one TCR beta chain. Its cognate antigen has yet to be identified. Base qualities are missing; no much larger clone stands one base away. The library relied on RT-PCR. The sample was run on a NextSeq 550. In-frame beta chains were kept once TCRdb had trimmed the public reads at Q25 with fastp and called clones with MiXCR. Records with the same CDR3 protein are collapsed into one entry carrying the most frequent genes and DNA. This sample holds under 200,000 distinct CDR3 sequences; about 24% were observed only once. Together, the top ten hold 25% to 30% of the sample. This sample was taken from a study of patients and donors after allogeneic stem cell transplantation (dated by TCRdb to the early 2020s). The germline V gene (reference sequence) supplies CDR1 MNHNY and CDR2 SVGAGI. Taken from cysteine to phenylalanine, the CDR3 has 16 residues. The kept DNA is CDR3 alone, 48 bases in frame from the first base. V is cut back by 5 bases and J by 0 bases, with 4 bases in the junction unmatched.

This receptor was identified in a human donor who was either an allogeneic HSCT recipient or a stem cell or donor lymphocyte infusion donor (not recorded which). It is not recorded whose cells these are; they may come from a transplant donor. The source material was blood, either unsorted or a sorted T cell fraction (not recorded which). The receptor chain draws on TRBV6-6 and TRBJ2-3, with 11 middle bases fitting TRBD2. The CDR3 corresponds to CASSQLAGASTDTQYF. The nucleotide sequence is TGTGCCAGCAGTCAACTAGCGGGGGCTAGCACAGATACGCAGTATTTT.